This TCR beta chain emerged from a study of somatic mutations in cytotoxic T cells in rheumatoid arthritis. On this clone: Its antigen is unknown.

In the original workflow: Matching between patient CD8+ clones larger than 1% and published virus-specific TCRB sequences was rare. Some clones are missing from TCRdb's copy, which holds only in-frame ones; the method was immunoSEQ multiplex PCR. V and J calls and clone size are given by that table; D and trimming were obtained from the DNA. The sample shows tens of thousands of clones, 78% of them seen only once. The germline V gene encodes CDR1 SGHVS and CDR2 FNYEAQ. There are 15 residues in the CDR3. With 5 bases removed from V and 1 base from J, the gap between germline ends came to 14 bases. General study results and limits: Of the expanded CD8+ clones, the antigen targets were not known.

Sequencing was carried out using CD8+ T cells sorted from blood. The clonotype originates from an adult with rheumatoid arthritis. The rearrangement uses TRBV7-6 and TRBJ1-1; TRBD1 might be the D (5 bases). CDR3 DNA sequence: TGTGCCAGCAGCCCTTGGGACGGAAAGAACACTGAAGCTTTCTTT. Its protein is CASSPWDGKNTEAFF.